What follows are 24 T cell receptor beta chains derived from one specimen sequenced in a study of naive and memory T cell subsets. TCR cDNA received a 3' ligated oligonucleotide that carried a UMI. Ligated cDNA underwent four rounds of PCR with nested alpha and beta constant region primers and SP2. TCRdb reanalysed the 5' RACE reads using MiXCR and keeps one entry per CDR3 protein. The top ten clones hold under 0.95% of a sample with around 48,000 distinct CDR3 sequences, around 4.7% of them seen once. The receptor set was obtained from a female donor in good health.

This clonotype came up many times. The chain carries TRBV29-1 and TRBJ2-3, with a possible D match to TRBD2 (6 bases). V lost 6 bases, J lost 6 bases, and 19 bases lay in between. The V gene's germline CDR1 is SQVTM and CDR2 ANQGSEA. The CDR3 has 14 amino acids. CDR3 protein: CSVGRLSLFDTQYF. The DNA of the CDR3 is TGCAGCGTGGGGAGGCTCTCCCTATTCGATACGCAGTATTTT.

This clonotype was recorded many times. The gene calls are TRBV20-1 and TRBJ2-7; weak D call: TRBD2 (6 bases). Germline CDR1 is DFQATT and CDR2 is SNEGSKA (reference sequence). V was clipped by 1 base and J by 3 bases, with 10 bases between them. The CDR3 consists of 13 residues. CDR3: CSARVAARYEQYF. In DNA, the CDR3 is TGCAGTGCTAGAGTAGCGGCACGCTACGAGCAGTACTTC.

This clonotype was observed at least ten times. The genes are TRBV5-1 and TRBJ2-2; D gene ambiguous. The CDR3 sequence is 15 residues long. Trimming pared 1 base from V and 2 bases from J, leaving 9 bases between. The germline CDR1 and CDR2 sequences are SGHRS and YFSETQ. The CDR3, as DNA: TGCGCCAGCAGCTTGAGGTCCACTAACACCGGGGAGCTGTTTTTT. It specifies CASSLRSTNTGELFF.

This clonotype was detected many times. The chain uses TRBV20-1 and TRBJ2-5; D is tentatively TRBD1 or TRBD2 (5 bases each). CDR1 is DFQATT and CDR2 is SNEGSKA in the germline V gene (reference sequence). The CDR3 extends over 17 amino acids. V lost 2 bases and J 5 bases, leaving 24 bases between the germline ends. The CDR3 loop is CSARTESWGSFRETQYF. The CDR3, as DNA: TGCAGTGCTAGAACCGAATCTTGGGGGTCTTTTAGGGAGACCCAGTACTTC.

In this sample, this clonotype turned up many times. The germline gene is not matched at one end of the junction; a read error may be the cause. The rearrangement links TRBV28 to TRBJ1-1; 8 positions agree with TRBD1. CDR1 and CDR2 from the germline V gene are MDHEN and SYDVKM. The CDR3 runs to 11 residues. The CDR3 loop reads CASSSRQGRGF. CDR3 nucleotides: TGTGCCAGCAGTTCCCGACAGGGGAGGGGCTTT. Full variable domain (outside the CDR3, taken from reference TRBV28 and TRBJ1-1): DVKVTQSSRYLVKRTGEKVFLECVQDMDHENMFWYRQDPGLGLRLIYFSYDVKMKEKGDIPEGYSVSREKKERFSLILESASTNQTSMYLCASSSRQGRGFGQGTRLTVV.

The table lists this clonotype with a few counts. The rearrangement uses TRBV5-5 and TRBJ2-7; D is possibly TRBD1 (5 bases). From germline, CDR1 is SGHKS and CDR2 YYEKEE (reference sequence). V gave up 2 bases and J gave up 1 base, with 16 bases separating them. The CDR3 totals 16 residues. The DNA for the CDR3 is TGTGCCAGCAGCTTAATTCTAGGGGCTGTATCCTACGAGCAGTACTTC. Protein product: CASSLILGAVSYEQYF.

This clonotype was seen many times. V and J are TRBV27 and TRBJ2-7; 7 bases agree with TRBD2. From germline, CDR1 is MNHEY and CDR2 SMNVEV (reference sequence). The V gene end was trimmed by 7 bases and the J gene end by 2 bases; junction bases not matched to a gene: 2. The CDR3 runs to 12 residues. The CDR3 DNA reads TGTGCCAGCACTAGCGGTGCCTACGAGCAGTACTTC. Translated, it gives CASTSGAYEQYF.

This clonotype was picked up many times. The chain has TRBV2 and TRBJ2-4; tentative D call: TRBD2 (6 bases). Germline V gene data show CDR1 as SNHLY and CDR2 as FYNNEI. Trimming pared 7 bases from V and 8 bases from J, leaving 18 bases between. This CDR3 comprises 14 residues. This chain's CDR3 is CASTADGRSDIQYF. CDR3 nucleotide sequence: TGTGCCAGCACGGCGGACGGGAGATCGGACATTCAGTACTTC.

The genes are TRBV18 and TRBJ1-5; TRBD1 matches 12 bases. Per germline, CDR1 KGHSH and CDR2 LQKENI. Trimming cost V 3 bases and J 1 base; bases outside gene matches: 1. The CDR3 totals 16 residues. This CDR3 reads CASSPGTGGSNQPQHF. DNA of the CDR3: TGTGCCAGCTCACCGGGGACAGGGGGCAGCAATCAGCCCCAGCATTTT.

In this sample, this clonotype turned up many times. The J gene is TRBJ2-1, the V gene TRBV20-1, with 7 positions matching TRBD1. This CDR3 spans 14 amino acids. Germline V gives CDR1 DFQATT, CDR2 SNEGSKA (reference sequence). V lost 1 base and J lost 6; bases outside the gene matches: 6. This CDR3 is CSARAQDRTNEQFF. DNA of the CDR3: TGCAGTGCTAGAGCTCAGGACAGGACCAATGAGCAGTTCTTC.

Points on this clonotype: A much larger clonotype is one base distant, so this may be a read error. J is TRBJ1-5 and V is TRBV20-1; 7 bases are shared with TRBD1. This CDR3 comprises 15 residues. The germline gives CDR1 DFQATT, CDR2 SNEGSKA (reference sequence). CDR3 loop: CSVREAGTARGAQHF. In DNA, the CDR3 is TGCAGTGTTAGAGAGGCCGGGACAGCACGCGGGGCCCAGCATTTT.

This clonotype was counted ten times or more. The rearrangement joins TRBV7-2 to TRBJ2-5; D is undetermined. Between the trimmed V and J ends, which lost 1 base and 1 base, there was a span of 10 bases. CDR1 is SGHTA and CDR2 is FQGNSA in the germline V gene. This CDR3 region has 15 residues. CDR3 region: CASSLVATFQETQYF. The CDR3 bases are TGTGCCAGCAGCTTAGTCGCTACCTTCCAAGAGACCCAGTACTTC.

Of note for this clonotype: With a much larger clone just one base away, this may be a read error. This chain joins TRBV6-2 or TRBV6-3 and TRBJ2-1; D remains ambiguous. This CDR3 spans 15 amino acids. Germline lookup yields CDR1 MNHEY and CDR2 SVGEGT. CDR3 coding DNA: TGTGCCAGCAGTTACACCCCCACGCCCTACAATAAGCAGTTCTTC. Amino acids: CASSYTPTPYNKQFF.

In its sample, this clonotype was seen many times. CDR3 residues: CASSELTGGYNEQFF. Here the CDR3 DNA reads TGCGCCAGCAGTGAGCTGACAGGGGGGTACAATGAGCAGTTCTTC. The V call is TRBV10-1, the J call TRBJ2-1, with 9 bases aligning to TRBD1. Germline V gives CDR1 WNHNN, CDR2 SYGVQD (reference sequence). J lost 4 bases, V lost 2 bases, and 3 bases had no gene match. The length of the CDR3 is 15 residues.

This clonotype was seen more than once but under ten times. This rearrangement joins TRBV27 to TRBJ2-1; possibly TRBD1 for D (6 bases). The CDR3 covers 16 residues. V gave up 5 bases and J gave up 5 bases, with 19 bases separating them. The germline CDR1 and CDR2 sequences are MNHEY and SMNVEV (reference sequence). CDR3 in amino acids: CASSLQGSLVNNEQFF. For the CDR3, the DNA is TGTGCCAGCAGTCTACAGGGTTCCCTAGTCAACAATGAGCAGTTCTTC.

This clonotype has at least ten counts. The CDR3 loop is CASSSNSGRRDTQYF. The DNA of the CDR3 is TGTGCCAGCAGCTCTAATAGCGGAAGAAGGGATACGCAGTATTTT. This chain links TRBV11-2 with TRBJ2-3; maybe TRBD2 (6 bases). This CDR3 region has 15 residues. V lost 4 bases and J 6 bases, leaving 17 bases between the germline ends. Germline V gene lookup returns CDR1 SGHAT and CDR2 FQNNGV.

This clonotype was counted many times. DNA for the CDR3: TGTGCCAGCAGTTACTCAGGGACAGGGATATATGGCTACACCTTC. As protein: CASSYSGTGIYGYTF. This rearrangement joins TRBV6-6 to TRBJ1-2, with 9 bases lining up with TRBD1. V was pared by 0 bases and J by 5 bases, with 4 bases of the junction left unmatched. This CDR3 is built from 15 residues. Germline CDR1 is MNHNY and CDR2 is SVGAGI (reference sequence).

This clonotype turned up a few times. This chain connects TRBV7-9 to TRBJ2-7, with D possibly being TRBD1 or TRBD2 (5 bases each). V was pared by 5 bases and J by 7 bases, with 27 bases between. From germline, CDR1 is SEHNR and CDR2 FQNEAQ (reference sequence). The CDR3 spans 17 residues. CDR3 bases: TGTGCCAGCAGCCAAAGACAGACGGGAAGGGGCCCGGGGGAGCAGTACTTC. Its translation is CASSQRQTGRGPGEQYF. Variable domain in full (rest from reference TRBV7-9 and TRBJ2-7): DTGVSQNPRHKITKRGQNVTFRCDPISEHNRLYWYRQTLGQGPEFLTYFQNEAQLEKSRLLSDRFSAERPKGSFSTLEIQRTEQGDSAMYLCASSQRQTGRGPGEQYFGPGTRLTVT.

This clonotype was counted at least ten times. The genes are TRBV4-2 and TRBJ2-2; the D gene is possibly TRBD2 (5 bases). CDR3 length equals 15 residues. Germline assignment: CDR1 LGHNA and CDR2 YNFKEQ. V was cut by 1 base and J by 4 bases, with 10 bases left in between. The CDR3 DNA follows: TGTGCCAGCAGCCAAGTCCAGAGCGGCACCGGGGAGCTGTTTTTT. It translates to CASSQVQSGTGELFF.

In its sample, this clonotype was seen many times. V gene TRBV20-1 combines with J gene TRBJ1-1; D is possibly TRBD1 (5 bases). Per germline, CDR1 DFQATT and CDR2 SNEGSKA (reference sequence). Trimming cost V 2 bases and J 2 bases, with 15 bases left between them. The CDR3 is 15 residues long. The CDR3 region has the DNA TGCAGTGCTAGAAGGTTGGGGAGGGGCAACACTGAAGCTTTCTTT. Its translation is CSARRLGRGNTEAFF.

This clonotype was seen a handful of times. DNA of the CDR3: TGTGCCAGCTCACCAAAGGGTGTTGGGACAGGGACTCAAGAGACCCAGTACTTC. Amino acids: CASSPKGVGTGTQETQYF. The V gene is TRBV18, the J gene TRBJ2-5; 9 bases align to TRBD1. CDR3 size: 18 residues. V dropped 2 bases and J dropped 2; count of bases not matched to a gene: 12. CDR1 is KGHSH and CDR2 is LQKENI in the germline V gene.

There are many counts of this clonotype. The chain is built from TRBV5-1 and TRBJ2-1; 14 bases fit TRBD2. V lost 4 bases and J lost 5; bases outside the gene matches: 17. CDR3 length: 20 residues. Germline V gene data show CDR1 as SGHRS and CDR2 as YFSETQ. CDR3 DNA sequence: TGCGCCAGCAGCCTTCGCGGGACTAGCGGGAGTGGGGTTCGGCACAATGAGCAGTTCTTC. Translating gives CASSLRGTSGSGVRHNEQFF.

This clonotype was counted many times. The chain combines TRBV19 with TRBJ2-7; D perhaps matches TRBD1 (6 bases). Germline CDR1 reads LNHDA; CDR2 reads SQIVND (reference sequence). CDR3 length: 16 residues. The germline V and J ends were trimmed by 1 base and 3 bases, with 16 bases remaining between them. The CDR3 loop reads CASSIVPGQAGYEQYF. In DNA form, the CDR3 reads TGTGCCAGTAGTATAGTACCGGGACAAGCCGGCTACGAGCAGTACTTC.

The sample holds a few counts of this clonotype. A much larger clonotype is one base distant, so this may be a read error. The chain uses TRBV27 and TRBJ1-2; D is perhaps TRBD1 (6 bases). The CDR3 totals 16 residues. Germline CDR1 is MNHEY and CDR2 is SMNVEV (reference sequence). The CDR3, as DNA: TGTGCCAGCAGTTTTCTCTGGGACACAAAGGAGTATGGCGACACCTTC. Its protein is CASSFLWDTKEYGDTF.